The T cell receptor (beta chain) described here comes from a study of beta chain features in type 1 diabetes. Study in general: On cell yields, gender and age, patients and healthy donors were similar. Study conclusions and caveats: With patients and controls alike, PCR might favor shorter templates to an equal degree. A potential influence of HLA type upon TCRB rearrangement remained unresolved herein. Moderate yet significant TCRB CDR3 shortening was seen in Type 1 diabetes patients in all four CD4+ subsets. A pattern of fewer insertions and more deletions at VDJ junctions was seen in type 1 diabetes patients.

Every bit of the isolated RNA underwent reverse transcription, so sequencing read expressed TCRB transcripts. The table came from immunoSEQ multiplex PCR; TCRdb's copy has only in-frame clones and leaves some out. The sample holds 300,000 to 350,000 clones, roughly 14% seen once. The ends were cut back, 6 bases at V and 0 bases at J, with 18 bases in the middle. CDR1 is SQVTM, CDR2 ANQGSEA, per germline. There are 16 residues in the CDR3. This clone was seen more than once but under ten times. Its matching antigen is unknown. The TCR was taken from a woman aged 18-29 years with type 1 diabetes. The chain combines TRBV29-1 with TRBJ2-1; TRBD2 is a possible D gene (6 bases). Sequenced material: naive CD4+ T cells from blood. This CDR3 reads CSVAGGTWNSYNEQFF. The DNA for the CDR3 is TGCAGCGTGGCCGGCGGGACTTGGAACTCCTACAATGAGCAGTTCTTC.